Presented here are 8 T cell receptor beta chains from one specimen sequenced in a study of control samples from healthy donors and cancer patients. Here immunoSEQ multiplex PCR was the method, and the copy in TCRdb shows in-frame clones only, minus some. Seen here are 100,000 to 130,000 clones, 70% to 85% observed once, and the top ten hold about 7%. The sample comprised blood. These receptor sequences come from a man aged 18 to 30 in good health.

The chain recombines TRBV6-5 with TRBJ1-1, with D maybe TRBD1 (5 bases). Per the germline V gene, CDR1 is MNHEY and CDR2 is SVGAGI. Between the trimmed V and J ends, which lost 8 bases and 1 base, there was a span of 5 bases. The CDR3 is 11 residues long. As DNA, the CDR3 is TGTGCCAGCCAGGGGAACACTGAAGCTTTCTTT. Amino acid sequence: CASQGNTEAFF.

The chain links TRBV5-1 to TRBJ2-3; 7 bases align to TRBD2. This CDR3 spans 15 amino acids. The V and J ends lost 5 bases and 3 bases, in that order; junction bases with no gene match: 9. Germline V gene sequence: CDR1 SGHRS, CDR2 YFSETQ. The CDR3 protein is CASRSTVSGTDTQYF. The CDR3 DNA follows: TGCGCCAGCAGATCGACAGTTAGCGGGACAGATACGCAGTATTTT.

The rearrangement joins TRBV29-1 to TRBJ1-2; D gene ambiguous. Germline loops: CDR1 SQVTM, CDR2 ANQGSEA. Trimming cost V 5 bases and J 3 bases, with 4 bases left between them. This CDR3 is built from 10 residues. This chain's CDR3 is CSVRDYGYTF. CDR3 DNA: TGCAGCGTTCGGGACTATGGCTACACCTTC.

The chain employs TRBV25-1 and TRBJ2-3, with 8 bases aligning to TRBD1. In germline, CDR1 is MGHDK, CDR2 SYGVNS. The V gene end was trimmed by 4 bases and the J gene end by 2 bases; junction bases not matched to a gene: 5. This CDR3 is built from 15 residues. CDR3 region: CASSAGTGATDTQYF. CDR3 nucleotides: TGTGCCAGCAGTGCGGGGACAGGAGCCACAGATACGCAGTATTTT.

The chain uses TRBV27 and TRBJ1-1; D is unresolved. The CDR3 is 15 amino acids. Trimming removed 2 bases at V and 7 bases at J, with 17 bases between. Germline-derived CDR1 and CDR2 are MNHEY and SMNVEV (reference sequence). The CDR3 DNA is TGTGCCAGCAGTTTAGGGATCTCTGGGTATGGTGAAGCTTTCTTT. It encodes CASSLGISGYGEAFF.

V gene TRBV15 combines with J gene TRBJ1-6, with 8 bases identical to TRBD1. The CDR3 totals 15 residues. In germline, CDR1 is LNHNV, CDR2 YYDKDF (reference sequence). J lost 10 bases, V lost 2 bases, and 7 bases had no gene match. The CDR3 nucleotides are TGTGCCACCAGCAGATTCAGGGGGCCAAGCTCACCCCTCCACTTT. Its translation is CATSRFRGPSSPLHF. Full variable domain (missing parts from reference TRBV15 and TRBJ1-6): DAMVIQNPRYQVTQFGKPVTLSCSQTLNHNVMYWYQQKSSQAPKLLFHYYDKDFNNEADTPDNFQSRRPNTSFCFLDIRSPGLGDTAMYLCATSRFRGPSSPLHFGNGTRLTVT.

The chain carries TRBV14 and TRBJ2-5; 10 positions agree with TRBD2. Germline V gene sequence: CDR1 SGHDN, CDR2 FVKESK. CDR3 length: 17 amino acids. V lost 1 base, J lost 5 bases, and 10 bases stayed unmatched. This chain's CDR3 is CASSQVSQRGGRETQYF. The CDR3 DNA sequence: TGTGCCAGCAGCCAAGTATCCCAGCGGGGGGGCCGGGAGACCCAGTACTTC.

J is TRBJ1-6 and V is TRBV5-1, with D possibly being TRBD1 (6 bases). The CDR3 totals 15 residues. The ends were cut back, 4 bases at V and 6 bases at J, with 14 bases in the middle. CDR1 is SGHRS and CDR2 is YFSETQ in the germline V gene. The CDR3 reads CASSLNREINSPLHF. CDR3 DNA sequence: TGCGCCAGCAGCCTAAACAGGGAGATTAATTCACCCCTCCACTTT.